This TCR beta chain was sequenced during a study of T-cell reconstitution after alpha-beta-depleted transplantation in children. Whole-study results and caveats: Once a year had passed after transplant, T-cell counts and diversity came mostly from newly produced T cells.

There are 11 residues in the CDR3. In germline, CDR1 is MGHRA, CDR2 YSYEKL. With 7 bases removed from V and 8 bases from J, the gap between germline ends came to 11 bases. It was with unique molecular identifiers that the TCRbeta library was prepared. TCRdb redid the calling of the PCR reads with MiXCR, one entry per CDR3 protein. This table has hundreds of thousands of distinct CDR3 sequences, over 10% appearing once. Regarding this clonotype: Its specificity is unknown.

J is TRBJ1-2 and V is TRBV4-1, with D possibly matching TRBD1 (5 bases). This TCR derives from a girl aged 2-10 years with congenital amegakaryocytic thrombocytopenia, due to receive a stem cell transplant. This specimen consisted of PBMCs, obtained before TCRalphabeta/CD19-depleted stem cell transplant. The CDR3 here is CASMGVDGYTF. In DNA form, the CDR3 reads TGCGCCAGCATGGGGGTGGACGGCTACACCTTC.